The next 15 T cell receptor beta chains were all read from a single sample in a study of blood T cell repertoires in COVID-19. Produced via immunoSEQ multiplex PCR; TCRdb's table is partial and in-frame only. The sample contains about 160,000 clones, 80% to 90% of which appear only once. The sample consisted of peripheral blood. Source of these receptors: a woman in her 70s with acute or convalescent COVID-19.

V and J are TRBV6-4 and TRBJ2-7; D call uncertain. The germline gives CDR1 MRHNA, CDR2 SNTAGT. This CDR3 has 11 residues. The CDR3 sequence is CFPAGRCEQYF. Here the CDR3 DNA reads TGTTTCCCCGCCGGTCGATGTGAGCAGTACTTC.

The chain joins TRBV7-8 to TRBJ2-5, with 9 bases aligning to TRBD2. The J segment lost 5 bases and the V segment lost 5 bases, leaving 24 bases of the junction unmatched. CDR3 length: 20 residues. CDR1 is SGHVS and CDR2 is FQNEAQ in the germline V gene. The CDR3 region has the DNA TGTGCCAGCAGCCCGAATGGGTTGCGGGGGGGCACAACCCCACGGGAGACCCAGTACTTC. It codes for CASSPNGLRGGTTPRETQYF.

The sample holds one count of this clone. CDR3 DNA sequence: TGTGCCAGCGGGACAGGGAAATACCAGCCCCAGCATTTT. Translating gives CASGTGKYQPQHF. The chain combines TRBV6-5 with TRBJ1-5; 9 bases line up with TRBD1. The CDR3 consists of 13 residues. Germline trimming cut 8 bases from V and 7 bases from J; bases unmatched to any gene: 6. In germline, CDR1 is MNHEY, CDR2 SVGAGI.

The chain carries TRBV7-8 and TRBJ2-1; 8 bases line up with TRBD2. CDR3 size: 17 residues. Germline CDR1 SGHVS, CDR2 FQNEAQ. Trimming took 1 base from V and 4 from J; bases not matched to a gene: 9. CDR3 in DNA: TGTGCCAGCAGCTTAGGAGTTCAGCGGGGGCCTTACAATGAGCAGTTCTTC. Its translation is CASSLGVQRGPYNEQFF.

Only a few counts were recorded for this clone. This CDR3 reads CASSLDGQGWRNSPLHF. The CDR3 region has the DNA TGTGCCAGCAGCTTAGATGGACAGGGTTGGCGAAATTCACCCCTCCACTTT. The J gene is TRBJ1-6, the V gene TRBV11-2; 8 positions agree with TRBD1. V lost 0 bases and J lost 7; bases outside the gene matches: 8. This CDR3 comprises 17 residues. Germline assignment: CDR1 SGHAT and CDR2 FQNNGV.

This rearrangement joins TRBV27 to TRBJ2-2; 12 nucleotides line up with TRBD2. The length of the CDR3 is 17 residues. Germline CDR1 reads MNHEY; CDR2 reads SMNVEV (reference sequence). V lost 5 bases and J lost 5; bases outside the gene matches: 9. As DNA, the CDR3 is TGTGCCAGCAGTCACAAGGGACTAGCGGGTGTAACCGGGGAGCTGTTTTTT. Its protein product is CASSHKGLAGVTGELFF.

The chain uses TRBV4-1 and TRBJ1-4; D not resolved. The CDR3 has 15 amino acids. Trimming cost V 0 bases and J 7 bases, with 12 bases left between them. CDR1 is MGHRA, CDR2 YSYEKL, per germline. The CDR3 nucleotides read TGCGCCAGCAGCCAAGAGGGGAGTGGAGGTGAAAAACTGTTTTTT. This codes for CASSQEGSGGEKLFF.

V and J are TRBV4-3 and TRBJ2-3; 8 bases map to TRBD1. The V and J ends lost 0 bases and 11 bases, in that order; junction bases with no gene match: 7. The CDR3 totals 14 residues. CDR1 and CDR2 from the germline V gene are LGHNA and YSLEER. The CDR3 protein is CASSQERTGRGQYF. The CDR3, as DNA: TGCGCCAGCAGCCAAGAGAGGACAGGGAGAGGGCAGTATTTT.

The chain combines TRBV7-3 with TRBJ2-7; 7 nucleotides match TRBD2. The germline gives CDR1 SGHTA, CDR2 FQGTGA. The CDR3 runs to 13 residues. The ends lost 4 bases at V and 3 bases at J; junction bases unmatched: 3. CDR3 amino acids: CASSSRGGYEQYF. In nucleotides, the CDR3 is TGTGCCAGCAGCTCCCGCGGGGGCTACGAGCAGTACTTC.

The CDR3 nucleotides read TGTGCCAGCAGCCCTAGTTGGTCCCACGGGGGGAACACAGATACGCAGTATTTT. Translating it yields CASSPSWSHGGNTDTQYF. This chain links TRBV4-2 with TRBJ2-3, with 7 nucleotides matching TRBD2. There are 18 residues in the CDR3. V shed 4 bases and J 2 bases; nucleotides not matched to a gene: 15. The germline V gene encodes CDR1 LGHNA and CDR2 YNFKEQ.

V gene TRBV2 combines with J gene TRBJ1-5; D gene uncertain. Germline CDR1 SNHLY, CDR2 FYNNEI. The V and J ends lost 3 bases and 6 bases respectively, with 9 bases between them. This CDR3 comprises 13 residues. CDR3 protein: CASSEVLGQPQHF. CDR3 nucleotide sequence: TGTGCCAGCAGTGAGGTCCTCGGTCAGCCCCAGCATTTT.

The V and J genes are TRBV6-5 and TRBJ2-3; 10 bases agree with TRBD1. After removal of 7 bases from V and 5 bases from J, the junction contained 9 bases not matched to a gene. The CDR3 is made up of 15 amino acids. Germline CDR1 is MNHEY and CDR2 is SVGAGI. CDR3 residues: CASTPPTGGKDTQYF. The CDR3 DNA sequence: TGTGCCAGCACTCCTCCGACAGGGGGCAAAGATACGCAGTATTTT.

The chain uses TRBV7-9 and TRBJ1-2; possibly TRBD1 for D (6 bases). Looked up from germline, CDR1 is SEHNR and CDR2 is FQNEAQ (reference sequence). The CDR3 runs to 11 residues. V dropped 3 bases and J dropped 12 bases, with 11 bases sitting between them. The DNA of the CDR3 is TGTGCCAGCAGCTTTGGGGGCCCTGACACCTTC. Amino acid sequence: CASSFGGPDTF.

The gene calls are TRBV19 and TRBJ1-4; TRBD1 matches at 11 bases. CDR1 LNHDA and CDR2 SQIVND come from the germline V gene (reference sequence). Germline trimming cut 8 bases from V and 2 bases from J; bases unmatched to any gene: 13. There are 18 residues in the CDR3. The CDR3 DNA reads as TGTGCCAGTTCCCGGACAGGGGGCGCGGAAGTGACTAATGAAAAACTGTTTTTT. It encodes CASSRTGGAEVTNEKLFF.

CDR3 protein: CASTRDRVDELFF. The CDR3 DNA sequence: TGTGCCAGCACCCGGGACAGAGTCGATGAACTGTTTTTT. The chain joins TRBV12-3 or TRBV12-4 to TRBJ1-4; 7 bases match TRBD1. V gave up 7 bases and J gave up 12 bases; unmatched junction bases: 11. This CDR3 spans 13 amino acids.